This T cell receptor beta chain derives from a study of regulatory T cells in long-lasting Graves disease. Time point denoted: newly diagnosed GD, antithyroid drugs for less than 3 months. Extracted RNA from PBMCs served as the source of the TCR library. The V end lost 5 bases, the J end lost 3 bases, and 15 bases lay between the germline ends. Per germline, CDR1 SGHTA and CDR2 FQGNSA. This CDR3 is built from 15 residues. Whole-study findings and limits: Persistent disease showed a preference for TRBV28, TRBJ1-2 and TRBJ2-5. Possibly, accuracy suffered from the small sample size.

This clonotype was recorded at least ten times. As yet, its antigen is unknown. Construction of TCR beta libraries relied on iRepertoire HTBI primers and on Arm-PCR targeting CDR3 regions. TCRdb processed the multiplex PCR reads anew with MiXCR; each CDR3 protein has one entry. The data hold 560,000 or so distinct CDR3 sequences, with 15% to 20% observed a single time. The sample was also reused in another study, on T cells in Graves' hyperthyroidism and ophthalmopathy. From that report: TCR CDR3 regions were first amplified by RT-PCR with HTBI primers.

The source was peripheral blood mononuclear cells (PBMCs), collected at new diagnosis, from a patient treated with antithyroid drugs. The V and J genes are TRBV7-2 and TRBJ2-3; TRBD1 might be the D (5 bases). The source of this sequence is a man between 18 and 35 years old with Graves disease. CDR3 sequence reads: CASSPRGARTDTQYF. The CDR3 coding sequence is TGTGCCAGCAGCCCACGTGGGGCCCGAACAGATACGCAGTATTTT. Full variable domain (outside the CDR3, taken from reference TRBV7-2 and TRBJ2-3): GAGVSQSPSNKVTEKGKDVELRCDPISGHTALYWYRQSLGQGLEFLIYFQGNSAPDKSGLPSDRFSAERTGGSVSTLTIQRTQQEDSAVYLCASSPRGARTDTQYFGPGTRLTVL.